This passage covers 20 T cell receptor beta chains from one sample sequenced in a study of T-cell memory formation after mild COVID-19. Each CDR3 protein gets one entry after TCRdb re-called the 5' RACE reads with MiXCR. Of a few hundred thousand distinct CDR3 sequences listed, around 8% were seen once; the top ten hold around a fifth. Specimen: PBMCs or a T cell subset sorted from them (not recorded which). Source of these receptors: a man between 18 and 29 years old who had mild COVID-19 (a few samples of this study predate the infection). Cell type and time point are not known.

This clonotype was found a few times. This chain links TRBV2 with TRBJ2-1; 7 nucleotides match TRBD2. V was pared by 2 bases and J by 3 bases, with 4 bases of the junction left unmatched. The CDR3 is 15 amino acids. In germline, CDR1 is SNHLY, CDR2 FYNNEI. CDR3 region: CASSESGDGYNEQFF. The CDR3 DNA reads TGTGCCAGCAGTGAAAGCGGGGATGGCTACAATGAGCAGTTCTTC.

Many counts were recorded for this clonotype. The chain links TRBV3-1 to TRBJ2-4; TRBD1 is a possible D gene (5 bases). The germline V gene has CDR1 LGHDT and CDR2 YNNKEL (reference sequence). The length of the CDR3 is 13 residues. The V and J ends lost 0 bases and 7 bases respectively, with 7 bases between them. The CDR3 region is CASSQDSGNIQYF. The CDR3 nucleotides are TGTGCCAGCAGCCAAGATTCAGGGAACATTCAGTACTTC.

This clonotype was found many times. The rearrangement joins TRBV27 to TRBJ2-5, with D hard to call. The CDR3 totals 14 residues. V dropped 4 bases and J dropped 4 bases, with 13 bases sitting between them. The germline V gene has CDR1 MNHEY and CDR2 SMNVEV (reference sequence). The CDR3 spells CASSSPASLETQYF. Here the CDR3 DNA reads TGTGCCAGCAGTTCCCCGGCGAGCCTAGAGACCCAGTACTTC.

The chain couples TRBV7-2 to TRBJ2-5, with 8 bases identical to TRBD1. The CDR3 sequence is 14 residues long. CDR1 is SGHTA and CDR2 is FQGNSA in the germline V gene. The junction had 6 bases not matched to a gene; V was cut back by 4 bases and J by 5 bases. CDR3 nucleotide sequence: TGTGCCAGCAGCTCCGGACAGGGCTGGGAGACCCAGTACTTC. It yields the protein CASSSGQGWETQYF.

V usage is TRBV18 and J usage is TRBJ1-6, with D hard to call. CDR3 length equals 15 residues. From germline, CDR1 is KGHSH and CDR2 LQKENI. V was shortened by 1 base and J by 0 bases, with 4 bases between the two germline ends. The CDR3 loop is CASSPRNSYNSPLHF. The CDR3 DNA reads TGTGCCAGCTCACCACGAAACTCCTATAATTCACCCCTCCACTTT.

V and J are TRBV7-2 and TRBJ1-6, with D hard to call. Germline loops: CDR1 SGHTA, CDR2 FQGNSA. The CDR3 totals 14 residues. Deletions cut 3 bases from V and 7 bases from J, with 10 bases between. CDR3 region: CASSFGVVNSPLHF. CDR3 coding DNA: TGTGCCAGCAGCTTCGGAGTGGTCAATTCACCCCTCCACTTT.

This clonotype was seen a handful of times. The rearrangement links TRBV6-5 to TRBJ1-1; D is uncertain. The CDR3 contains 13 residues. Germline V gene data show CDR1 as MNHEY and CDR2 as SVGAGI. V dropped 6 bases and J dropped 1 base, with 9 bases sitting between them. In DNA, the CDR3 is TGTGCCAGCAGGGAGATCAGGAACACTGAAGCTTTCTTT. This sequence encodes CASREIRNTEAFF.

This clonotype turned up a few times. V is TRBV5-1 and J is TRBJ2-1, with TRBD2 matching over 14 bases. CDR1 and CDR2 from the germline V gene are SGHRS and YFSETQ. The ends lost 0 bases at V and 4 bases at J; junction bases unmatched: 3. The CDR3 spans 17 residues. The chain's CDR3 is CASSLGTSGGQYNEQFF. CDR3 DNA: TGCGCCAGCAGCTTGGGGACTAGCGGGGGGCAGTACAATGAGCAGTTCTTC. The entire variable domain, with the rest obtained from reference TRBV5-1 and TRBJ2-1, is as follows: KAGVTQTPRYLIKTRGQQVTLSCSPISGHRSVSWYQQTPGQGLQFLFEYFSETQRNKGNFPGRFSGRQFSNSRSEMNVSTLELGDSALYLCASSLGTSGGQYNEQFFGPGTRLTVL.

The sample holds many counts of this clonotype. This CDR3 is CASSLQRGYEQYF. The CDR3 nucleotides read TGTGCCAGCAGCTTACAGCGGGGTTACGAGCAGTACTTC. The chain carries TRBV7-2 and TRBJ2-7, with 7 nucleotides matching TRBD2. V dropped 2 bases and J dropped 4; count of bases not matched to a gene: 2. The germline V gene encodes CDR1 SGHTA and CDR2 FQGNSA. This CDR3 is 13 amino acids long.

The table lists this clonotype with a few counts. The V and J genes are TRBV27 and TRBJ1-6; a possible D gene is TRBD1 (5 bases). The CDR3 runs to 15 residues. V was pared by 3 bases and J by 9 bases, with 15 bases between. CDR1 and CDR2 from the germline V gene are MNHEY and SMNVEV (reference sequence). CDR3 loop: CASSLGPGPGSPLHF. The CDR3 DNA follows: TGTGCCAGCAGTTTGGGACCCGGGCCGGGTTCACCCCTCCACTTT.

The chain combines TRBV20-1 with TRBJ2-3; TRBD2 matches 9 bases. Germline CDR1 and CDR2: DFQATT and SNEGSKA (reference sequence). The length of the CDR3 is 18 residues. V shed 5 bases and J 3 bases; nucleotides not matched to a gene: 18. CDR3 DNA: TGCAGTGCTCCACCGACCGACAGGCGGGGGGGCGCGACAGATACGCAGTATTTT. Translation: CSAPPTDRRGGATDTQYF.

This sequence joins TRBV13 and TRBJ1-4, with D hard to call. Trimming stripped 8 bases from V and 7 bases from J, with 17 bases between. The CDR3 covers 14 residues. CDR1 PRHDT and CDR2 FYEKMQ come from the germline V gene (reference sequence). DNA for the CDR3: TGTGCCAGCGGAATTATGGGGATCCCTGAAAAACTGTTTTTT. Protein sequence: CASGIMGIPEKLFF. The variable domain in full, completed from reference TRBV13 and TRBJ1-4, reads AAGVIQSPRHLIKEKRETATLKCYPIPRHDTVYWYQQGPGQDPQFLISFYEKMQSDKGSIPDRFSAQQFSDYHSELNMSSLELGDSALYFCASGIMGIPEKLFFGSGTQLSVL.

Ten or more counts support this clonotype. This CDR3 is CSARAPPGTGQYSNQPQHF. The CDR3 region has the DNA TGCAGTGCTAGAGCTCCTCCCGGGACAGGGCAGTATAGCAATCAGCCCCAGCATTTT. V and J are TRBV20-1 and TRBJ1-5; 9 bases fit TRBD1. The junction had 13 bases not matched to a gene; V was cut back by 1 base and J by 0 bases. CDR3 length: 19 amino acids. The germline CDR1 and CDR2 sequences are DFQATT and SNEGSKA (reference sequence).

This clonotype has just a few counts. The chain joins TRBV7-9 to TRBJ1-5; TRBD1 might be the D (5 bases). This CDR3 contains 17 residues. V lost 1 base, J lost 2 bases, and 15 bases lay in between. In germline, CDR1 is SEHNR, CDR2 FQNEAQ (reference sequence). The CDR3: CASSLEKVGGGNQPQHF. Written as DNA, the CDR3 is TGTGCCAGCAGCTTAGAGAAGGTGGGAGGGGGCAATCAGCCCCAGCATTTT.

The chain couples TRBV28 to TRBJ2-5; D gene uncertain. Germline-derived CDR1 and CDR2 are MDHEN and SYDVKM. The CDR3 runs 14 residues. The germline V and J ends were trimmed by 5 bases and 1 base, with 11 bases remaining between them. CDR3 region: CASSPPTVQETQYF. For the CDR3, the DNA is TGTGCCAGCAGTCCCCCCACCGTCCAAGAGACCCAGTACTTC.

This clonotype was seen many times. V is TRBV6-5 and J is TRBJ2-3, with D tentatively TRBD2 (5 bases). The V gene lost 5 bases and the J gene lost 4 bases, with 13 bases spanning the gap. The CDR3 consists of 14 residues. Per germline, CDR1 MNHEY and CDR2 SVGAGI. CDR3 sequence: CASSTLGGPDTQYF. In nucleotides, the CDR3 is TGTGCCAGCAGTACCCTAGGCGGGCCAGATACGCAGTATTTT.

This clonotype was detected a few times. V and J are TRBV5-1 and TRBJ2-1; D perhaps matches TRBD1 (5 bases). Deletions cut 1 base from V and 4 bases from J, with 9 bases between. CDR1 is SGHRS, CDR2 YFSETQ, per germline. The CDR3 is 14 amino acids. Here the CDR3 DNA reads TGCGCCAGCAGCTTGCCAGGGTGGTACAATGAGCAGTTCTTC. Its translation: CASSLPGWYNEQFF.

This clonotype showed up just a few times. This rearrangement joins TRBV7-8 to TRBJ2-1; TRBD1 might be the D (6 bases). Germline V gene lookup returns CDR1 SGHVS and CDR2 FQNEAQ. The CDR3 has 15 residues. With 1 base removed from V and 4 bases from J, the gap between germline ends came to 11 bases. DNA of the CDR3: TGTGCCAGCAGCTTAGGGGGACAAACTTACAATGAGCAGTTCTTC. It yields the protein CASSLGGQTYNEQFF.

This chain links TRBV6-5 with TRBJ2-1, with TRBD2 matching over 7 bases. V gave up 4 bases and J gave up 4 bases; unmatched junction bases: 13. Per germline, CDR1 MNHEY and CDR2 SVGAGI. This CDR3 is built from 17 residues. The CDR3 reads CASSFLGRGSRYNEQFF. CDR3 nucleotide sequence: TGTGCCAGCAGTTTCCTAGGGCGGGGGAGCAGATACAATGAGCAGTTCTTC.

The sample holds many counts of this clonotype. The J gene is TRBJ1-1, the V gene TRBV5-1; D unresolved. Germline CDR1 SGHRS, CDR2 YFSETQ. The ends were cut back, 0 bases at V and 3 bases at J, with 9 bases in the middle. The CDR3 totals 14 residues. CDR3 loop: CASSLVMADTEAFF. The CDR3 region has the DNA TGCGCCAGCAGCTTGGTAATGGCGGACACTGAAGCTTTCTTT.